The rows below give T cell receptor beta chains drawn from one sample of a study of blood T cells in healthy people across ages. MiXCR was run by TCRdb on the 5' RACE reads, yielding one entry per CDR3 protein. This sample has 730,000 or so distinct CDR3 sequences, with approximately 43% found just once. The sample comprised blood. The receptors were gathered from a woman aged 60 to 75 in good health. CDR3s include the opening cysteine and the closing phenylalanine or tryptophan. D genes are given only for firm matches. Rows give clone size only sometimes, using once, few, many, or a class for an expanded clone.

clone_size	v_call	d_call	j_call	cdr3_nt	cdr3_aa
.	TRBV20-1	.	TRBJ2-3	TGCAGTGCTAGGCCCTACGGTCCTAGCACAGATACGCAGTATTTT	CSARPYGPSTDTQYF
few	TRBV3-1	.	TRBJ2-3	TGTGCCAGCAGCCACGTTCAGGGTGGTCAGCAGTATTTT	CASSHVQGGQQYF
.	TRBV20-1	TRBD1	TRBJ1-1	TGCAGTGCTAGACCCCCGGACAGGGGGACCTCCGAAGCTTTCTTT	CSARPPDRGTSEAFF
.	TRBV9	TRBD1	TRBJ1-5	TGTGCCAGCAGCCGCCGTGGCAGGGGGGATCAGCCCCAGCATTTT	CASSRRGRGDQPQHF
few	TRBV11-3	.	TRBJ2-3	TGTGCCAGCAGCAAAAAGTGGCGGGATACGCAGTATTTT	CASSKKWRDTQYF
.	TRBV5-1	.	TRBJ2-7	TGCGCCAGCAGCTTGTCCACGGACTCCTACAATGAGCAGTACTTC	CASSLSTDSYNEQYF
.	TRBV20-1	TRBD2	TRBJ2-4	TGCAGTGCTAGCGGGGGGGCTATACGAAACATTCAGTACTTC	CSASGGAIRNIQYF
.	TRBV6-5	TRBD2	TRBJ2-5	TGTGCCAGCAGTTACATGTCGGGGGGGCTGCAGGTAGAGGAGACCCAGTACTTC	CASSYMSGGLQVEETQYF
.	TRBV29-1	.	TRBJ2-3	TGCAGCGTTGATTTTGGGGACGCAGATACGCAGTATTTT	CSVDFGDADTQYF
.	TRBV6-1	.	TRBJ2-3	TGTGCCAGCAGTGGGCAGGGGCATACGCAGTATTTT	CASSGQGHTQYF
.	TRBV5-1	TRBD2	TRBJ2-3	TGCGCCAGCAGCAGCGGGACTAGCGGGATGTCAGATACGCAGTATTTT	CASSSGTSGMSDTQYF
few	TRBV7-2	TRBD1	TRBJ2-7	TGTGCCAGCAGCAAGGGACAGGGGGCACCTGGGGAGCAGTACTTC	CASSKGQGAPGEQYF
.	TRBV20-1	TRBD2	TRBJ2-7	TGCAGTTCCCAAGGGTCGGGGGGACCTTTATACGAGCAGTACTTC	CSSQGSGGPLYEQYF
.	TRBV20-1	TRBD1	TRBJ2-1	TGCAGTGCTAACCGACCCGGGACAGGATACAATGAGCAGTTATTC	CSANRPGTGYNEQLF
.	TRBV2	TRBD1	TRBJ2-3	TGTGCCAGCAGTGTACAGGGGGACACAGATACGCAGTATTTT	CASSVQGDTDTQYF
.	TRBV29-1	.	TRBJ2-2	TGCAGCGTCGCCAGGGGGGGGAACACCGGGGAGCTGTTTTTT	CSVARGGNTGELFF
.	TRBV21-1	.	TRBJ2-6	TGTGCCAGCAGCAAAAGGCAGGGACAGAGCTCTGGGGCCAACGTCCTGACTTTC	CASSKRQGQSSGANVLTF
many	TRBV5-6	.	TRBJ2-5	TGTGCCAGCAGCGGTGGGACGATAGAAGAGACCCAGTACTTC	CASSGGTIEETQYF
once	TRBV27	TRBD2	TRBJ2-1	TGTGCCAGCAGTAGCCCCCCAGCGGGAGCGATTAATGAGCAGTTCTTC	CASSSPPAGAINEQFF
.	TRBV3-1	TRBD2	TRBJ2-5	TGTGCCAGCAGCCAAGAGGCCCCCACTAGCGTCTACCGCTACAATGAGCAGTACTTC	CASSQEAPTSVYRYNEQYF